These 4 T cell receptor beta chains came from one sample sequenced in a study of T cell responses to AZD1222 COVID-19 vaccine. Method: immunoSEQ multiplex PCR; TCRdb's copy keeps in-frame clones and lacks some. The sample shows 250,000 to 300,000 clones, about 94% of them seen only once. Sequencing used peripheral blood, obtained 28 days after the second AZD1222 dose. The receptor source for this set is an adult who received the AZD1222 COVID-19 vaccine.

J is TRBJ1-2 and V is TRBV10-3; D possibly corresponds to TRBD1 (5 bases). V dropped 4 bases and J dropped 2 bases, with 11 bases sitting between them. Germline CDR1 reads ENHRY; CDR2 reads SYGVKD. CDR3 size: 14 residues. The CDR3 DNA sequence: TGTGCCATCAGTGCACAGACAGCGAACTATGGCTACACCTTC. Protein sequence: CAISAQTANYGYTF.

The chain is built from TRBV19 and TRBJ1-4; D gene ambiguous. Per germline, CDR1 LNHDA and CDR2 SQIVND (reference sequence). This CDR3 has 12 residues. V was trimmed by 6 bases and J by 8 bases, leaving 10 bases between them. The CDR3 bases are TGTGCCAGTAGAATTCCAGGCGAAAAACTGTTTTTT. This codes for CASRIPGEKLFF.

J is TRBJ1-3 and V is TRBV5-4, with a weak D call TRBD1 (5 bases). Per the germline V gene, CDR1 is SGHNT and CDR2 is YYREEE (reference sequence). V was clipped by 0 bases and J by 0 bases, with 10 bases between them. This CDR3 is built from 16 residues. The CDR3 DNA is TGTGCCAGCAGCTTGGGACAGCCCCGCTCTGGAAACACCATATATTTT. Translating it yields CASSLGQPRSGNTIYF.

CDR3 nucleotide sequence: TGTGCCATCAGTGCTACCGGGACAGGGTGGGGGGAGCTGTTTTTT. Translating gives CAISATGTGWGELFF. The chain carries TRBV10-3 and TRBJ2-2; 9 bases align to TRBD1. The CDR3 extends over 15 amino acids. Germline V gene data show CDR1 as ENHRY and CDR2 as SYGVKD. V lost 4 bases, J lost 8 bases, and 8 bases stayed unmatched.